This T cell receptor beta chain was found in a study of shared clonotypes between healthy human individuals. On the study more broadly: Three plates each covered CD4 naive and memory; CD8 naive two, CD8 memory one.

Germline CDR1 reads GTSNPN; CDR2 reads SVGIG (reference sequence). CDR3 length: 14 amino acids. The junction had 6 bases not matched to a gene; V was cut back by 5 bases and J by 1 base. The deep-level immunoSEQ assay was used. TCRdb's copy holds only in-frame clones and misses some; the assay was immunoSEQ multiplex PCR. The sample gives about 1.1 million clones, approximately 80% of which show up once; roughly 0.82% is in the top ten. The sequence was collected from a man younger than 30 in good health. Some clones in this sample may be carry-over from other donors' samples. This chain links TRBV30 with TRBJ2-7; 9 bases align to TRBD2. The material sequenced was memory CD4+ T cells from PBMCs. Subset: CD45RA-negative fraction. The DNA for the CDR3 is TGTGCCTGGGAAGATAGCGGGAGATCCTACGAGCAGTACTTC. This translates into CAWEDSGRSYEQYF.